Listed here are 7 T cell receptor beta chains from one sample, sequenced in a study of blood T cell repertoires in COVID-19. Using immunoSEQ multiplex PCR, the repertoire was profiled, and TCRdb retains in-frame clones only, with some absent. The sample contains 250,000 or so clones, 91% of which appear only once. The sequenced material came from PBMCs or T cells enriched from blood (not recorded which). The receptors derive from a man aged 40-49 years who had been exposed to COVID-19.

J is TRBJ1-3 and V is TRBV9, with 8 bases that match TRBD1. The CDR3 runs to 17 residues. The ends lost 0 bases at V and 0 bases at J; junction bases unmatched: 5. CDR1 is SGDLS and CDR2 is YYNGEE in the germline V gene. CDR3 region: CASSVDTGGSSGNTIYF. CDR3 nucleotide sequence: TGTGCCAGCAGCGTAGATACAGGGGGGAGCTCTGGAAACACCATATATTTT.

The chain uses TRBV27 and TRBJ1-2; TRBD1 agrees at 7 bases. J lost 3 bases, V lost 7 bases, and 11 bases had no gene match. CDR3 length equals 15 residues. CDR1 and CDR2 (germline): MNHEY, SMNVEV (reference sequence). The CDR3 DNA reads as TGTGCCAGCACAAAAAAGACAGGGCAGGACTATGGCTACACCTTC. Its translation: CASTKKTGQDYGYTF.

The chain employs TRBV28 and TRBJ2-7; 11 bases match TRBD2. Germline V gene data show CDR1 as MDHEN and CDR2 as SYDVKM. The CDR3 is 17 residues long. Unmatched junction bases numbered 11, after V lost 5 bases and J lost 2 bases. CDR3 coding DNA: TGTGCCAGCAGTGTCCGATTCGGGACTAGCGGCACCTACGAGCAGTACTTC. Amino acids: CASSVRFGTSGTYEQYF.

The chain recombines TRBV9 with TRBJ2-2; maybe TRBD1 (6 bases). The CDR3 has 13 amino acids. The germline V gene has CDR1 SGDLS and CDR2 YYNGEE. V lost 0 bases, J lost 6 bases, and 6 bases lay in between. The CDR3 here is CASSVGGPGELFF. For the CDR3, the DNA is TGTGCCAGCAGCGTAGGGGGGCCCGGGGAGCTGTTTTTT.

The chain joins TRBV19 to TRBJ2-7; TRBD2 is a possible D gene (5 bases). The CDR3 extends over 16 amino acids. Germline lookup yields CDR1 LNHDA and CDR2 SQIVND (reference sequence). The V end was cut by 3 bases, the J end by 2 bases, with 17 bases between. CDR3 sequence (DNA): TGTGCCAGTAGTATCTCTAGCATCCCAACCCCCTACGAGCAGTACTTC. Translating it yields CASSISSIPTPYEQYF.

V gene TRBV11-2 combines with J gene TRBJ2-2; 9 bases map to TRBD1. This CDR3 is built from 18 residues. Germline CDR1 is SGHAT and CDR2 is FQNNGV. V was pared by 3 bases and J by 7 bases, with 15 bases of the junction left unmatched. CDR3: CASSFLRTRDRDGGELFF. The CDR3, as DNA: TGTGCCAGCAGCTTCCTGCGGACCCGGGACAGGGATGGCGGGGAGCTGTTTTTT.

The chain couples TRBV4-1 to TRBJ1-5, with D possibly being TRBD1 (6 bases). CDR3 size: 13 residues. Per germline, CDR1 MGHRA and CDR2 YSYEKL. Trimming left V 3 bases short and J 6 bases short, with 9 bases between. This chain's CDR3 is CASSHVRGQPQHF. CDR3 bases: TGCGCCAGCAGCCACGTCAGGGGTCAGCCCCAGCATTTT.